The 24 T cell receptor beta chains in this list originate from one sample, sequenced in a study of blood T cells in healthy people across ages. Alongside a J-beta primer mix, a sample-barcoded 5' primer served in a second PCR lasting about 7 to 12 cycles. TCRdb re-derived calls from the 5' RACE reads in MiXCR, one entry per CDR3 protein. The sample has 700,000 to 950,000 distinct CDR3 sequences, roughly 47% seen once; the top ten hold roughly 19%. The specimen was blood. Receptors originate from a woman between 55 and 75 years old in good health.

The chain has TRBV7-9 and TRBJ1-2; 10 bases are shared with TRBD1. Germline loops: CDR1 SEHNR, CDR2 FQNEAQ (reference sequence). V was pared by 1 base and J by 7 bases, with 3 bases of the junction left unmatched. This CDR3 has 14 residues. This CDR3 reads CASSLVRQGAGYTF. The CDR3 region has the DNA TGTGCCAGCAGCTTAGTCAGACAGGGGGCTGGCTACACCTTC.

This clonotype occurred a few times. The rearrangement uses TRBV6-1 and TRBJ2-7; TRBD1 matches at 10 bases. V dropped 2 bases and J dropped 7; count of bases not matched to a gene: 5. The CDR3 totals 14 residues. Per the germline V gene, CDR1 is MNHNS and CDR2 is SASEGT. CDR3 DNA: TGTGCCAGCAGTGAAAGACAGGGGGCAGGGGAGCAGTACTTC. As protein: CASSERQGAGEQYF.

CDR3 nucleotide sequence: TGCGCCAGCAGCCCCACGTGGGGGGGGACGACAGATACGCAGTATTTT. Protein: CASSPTWGGTTDTQYF. This sequence joins TRBV4-3 and TRBJ2-3; 7 bases align to TRBD2. J gave up 3 bases and V 4 bases, and 10 bases lay outside the gene matches. The CDR3 sequence is 16 residues long. Germline V gene sequence: CDR1 LGHNA, CDR2 YSLEER.

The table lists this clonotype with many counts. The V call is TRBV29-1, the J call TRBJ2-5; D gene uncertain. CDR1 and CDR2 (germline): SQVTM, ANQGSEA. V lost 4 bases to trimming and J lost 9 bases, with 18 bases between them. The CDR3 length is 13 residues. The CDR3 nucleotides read TGCAGCGTTGGTAGGGCTGACCGGAGAGCCCAGTACTTC. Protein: CSVGRADRRAQYF. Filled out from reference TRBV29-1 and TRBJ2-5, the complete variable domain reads SAVISQKPSRDICQRGTSLTIQCQVDSQVTMMFWYRQQPGQSLTLIATANQGSEATYESGFVIDKFPISRPNLTFSTLTVSNMSPEDSSIYLCSVGRADRRAQYFGPGTRLLVL.

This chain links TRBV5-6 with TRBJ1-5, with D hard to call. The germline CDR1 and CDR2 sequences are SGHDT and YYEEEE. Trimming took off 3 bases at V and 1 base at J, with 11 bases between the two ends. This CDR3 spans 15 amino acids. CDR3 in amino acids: CASSYGRPSNQPQHF. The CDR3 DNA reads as TGTGCCAGCAGCTACGGACGGCCGAGCAATCAGCCCCAGCATTTT. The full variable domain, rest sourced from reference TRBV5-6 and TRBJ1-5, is DAGVTQSPTHLIKTRGQQVTLRCSPKSGHDTVSWYQQALGQGPQFIFQYYEEEERQRGNFPDRFSGHQFPNYSSELNVNALLLGDSALYLCASSYGRPSNQPQHFGDGTRLSIL.

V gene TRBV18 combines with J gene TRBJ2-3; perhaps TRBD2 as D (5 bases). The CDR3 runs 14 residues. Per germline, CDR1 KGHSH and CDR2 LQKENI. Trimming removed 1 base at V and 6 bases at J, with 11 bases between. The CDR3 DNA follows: TGTGCCAGCTCACCACGGGAGCTCAGCGATACGCAGTATTTT. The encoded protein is CASSPRELSDTQYF.

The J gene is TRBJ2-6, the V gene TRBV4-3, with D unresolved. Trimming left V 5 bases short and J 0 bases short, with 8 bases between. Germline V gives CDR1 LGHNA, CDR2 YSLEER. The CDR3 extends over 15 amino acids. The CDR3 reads CASSDLGSGANVLTF. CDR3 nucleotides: TGCGCCAGCAGCGACTTGGGCTCTGGGGCCAACGTCCTGACTTTC.

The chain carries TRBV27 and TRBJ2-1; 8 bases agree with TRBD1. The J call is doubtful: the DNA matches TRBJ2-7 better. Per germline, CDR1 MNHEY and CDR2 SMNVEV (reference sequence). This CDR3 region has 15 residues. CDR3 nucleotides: TGTGCCAGCAGCAGCCAGGGGGCGCCTTACAATGAGCAGTACTTC. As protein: CASSSQGAPYNEQYF.

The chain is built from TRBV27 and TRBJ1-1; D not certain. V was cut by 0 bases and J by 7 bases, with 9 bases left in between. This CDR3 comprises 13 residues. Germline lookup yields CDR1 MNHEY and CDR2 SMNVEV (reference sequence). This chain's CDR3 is CASSLSRSVEAFF. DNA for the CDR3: TGTGCCAGCAGTTTATCTCGTAGTGTTGAAGCTTTCTTT.

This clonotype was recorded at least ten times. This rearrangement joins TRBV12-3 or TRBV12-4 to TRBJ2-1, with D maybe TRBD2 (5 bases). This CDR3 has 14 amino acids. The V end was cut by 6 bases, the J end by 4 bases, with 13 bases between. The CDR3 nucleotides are TGTGCCAGCAGCCGGGGTGCAGCTTACAATGAGCAGTTCTTC. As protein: CASSRGAAYNEQFF.

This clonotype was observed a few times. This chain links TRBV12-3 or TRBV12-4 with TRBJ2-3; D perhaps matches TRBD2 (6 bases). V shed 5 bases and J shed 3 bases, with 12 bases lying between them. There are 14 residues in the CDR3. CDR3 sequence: CASSRLGETDTQYF. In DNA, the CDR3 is TGTGCCAGCAGTAGACTAGGTGAAACAGATACGCAGTATTTT.

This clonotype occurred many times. CDR3 amino acids: CASSWGIGANVLTF. DNA of the CDR3: TGTGCCAGCAGTTGGGGTATCGGGGCCAACGTCCTGACTTTC. The rearrangement joins TRBV7-9 to TRBJ2-6; D unclear. Trimming took 6 bases from V and 4 from J, leaving 10 bases between them. This CDR3 spans 14 amino acids. Germline values: CDR1 SEHNR, CDR2 FQNEAQ (reference sequence).

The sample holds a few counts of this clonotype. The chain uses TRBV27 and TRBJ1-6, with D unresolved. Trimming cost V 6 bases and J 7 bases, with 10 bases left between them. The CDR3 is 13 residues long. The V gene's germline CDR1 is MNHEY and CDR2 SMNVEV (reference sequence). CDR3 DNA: TGTGCCAGCAGCCATCCCGGGAATTCACCCCTCCACTTT. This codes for CASSHPGNSPLHF.

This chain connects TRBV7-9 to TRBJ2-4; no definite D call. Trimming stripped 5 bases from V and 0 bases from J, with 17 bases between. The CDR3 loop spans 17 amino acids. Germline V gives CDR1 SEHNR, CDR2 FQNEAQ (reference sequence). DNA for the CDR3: TGTGCCAGCAGCCCCCCAATGAGCGACTTAGCCAAAAACATTCAGTACTTC. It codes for CASSPPMSDLAKNIQYF.

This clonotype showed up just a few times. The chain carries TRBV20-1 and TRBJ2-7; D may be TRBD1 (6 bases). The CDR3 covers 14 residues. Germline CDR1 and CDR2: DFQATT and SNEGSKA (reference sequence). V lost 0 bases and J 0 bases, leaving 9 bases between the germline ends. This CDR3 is CSARDPGHSYEQYF. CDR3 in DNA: TGCAGTGCTAGAGATCCGGGACACTCCTACGAGCAGTACTTC.

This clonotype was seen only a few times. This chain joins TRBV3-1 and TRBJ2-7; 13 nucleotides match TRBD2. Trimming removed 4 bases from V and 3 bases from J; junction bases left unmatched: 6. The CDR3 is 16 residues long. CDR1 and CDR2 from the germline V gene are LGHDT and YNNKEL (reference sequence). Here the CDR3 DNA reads TGTGCCAGCAGCCCGGGACTAGCGGGGACCGTCTACGAGCAGTACTTC. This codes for CASSPGLAGTVYEQYF.

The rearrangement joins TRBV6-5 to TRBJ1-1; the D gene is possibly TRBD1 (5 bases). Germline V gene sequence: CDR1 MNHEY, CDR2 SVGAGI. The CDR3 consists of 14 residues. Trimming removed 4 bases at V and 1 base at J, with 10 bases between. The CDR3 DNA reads TGTGCCAGCAGTTCGCGACAGAGGAACACTGAAGCTTTCTTT. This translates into CASSSRQRNTEAFF.

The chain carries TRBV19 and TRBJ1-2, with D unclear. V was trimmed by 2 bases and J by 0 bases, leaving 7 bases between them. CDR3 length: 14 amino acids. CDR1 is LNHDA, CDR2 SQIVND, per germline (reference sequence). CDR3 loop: CASSIWKTNYGYTF. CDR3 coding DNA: TGTGCCAGTAGTATATGGAAGACTAACTATGGCTACACCTTC.

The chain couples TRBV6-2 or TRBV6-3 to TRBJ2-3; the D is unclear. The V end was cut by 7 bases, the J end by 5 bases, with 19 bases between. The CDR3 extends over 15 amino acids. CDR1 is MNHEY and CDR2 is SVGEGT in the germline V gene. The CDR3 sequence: CASTRGSTDGDTQYF. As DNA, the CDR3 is TGTGCCAGCACCCGAGGAAGCACAGACGGAGATACGCAGTATTTT.

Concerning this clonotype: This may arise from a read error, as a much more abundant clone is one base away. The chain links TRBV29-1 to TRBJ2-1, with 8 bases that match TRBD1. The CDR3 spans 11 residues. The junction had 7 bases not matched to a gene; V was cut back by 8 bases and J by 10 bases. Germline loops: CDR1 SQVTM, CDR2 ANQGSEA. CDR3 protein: CSPHRGNEQFF. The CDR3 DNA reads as TGCAGCCCTCACAGGGGGAACGAGCAGTTCTTC.

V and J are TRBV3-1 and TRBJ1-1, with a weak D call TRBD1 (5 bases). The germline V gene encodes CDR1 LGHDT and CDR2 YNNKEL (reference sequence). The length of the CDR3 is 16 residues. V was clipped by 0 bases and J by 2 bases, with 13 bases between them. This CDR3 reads CASSQEKAGRNTEAFF. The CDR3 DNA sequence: TGTGCCAGCAGCCAAGAGAAGGCAGGGAGAAACACTGAAGCTTTCTTT.

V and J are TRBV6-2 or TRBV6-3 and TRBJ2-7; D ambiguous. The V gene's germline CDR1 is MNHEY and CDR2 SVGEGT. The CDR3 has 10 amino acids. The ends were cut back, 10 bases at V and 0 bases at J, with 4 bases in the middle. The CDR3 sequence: CATGSYEQYF. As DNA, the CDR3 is TGTGCCACGGGCTCCTACGAGCAGTACTTC.

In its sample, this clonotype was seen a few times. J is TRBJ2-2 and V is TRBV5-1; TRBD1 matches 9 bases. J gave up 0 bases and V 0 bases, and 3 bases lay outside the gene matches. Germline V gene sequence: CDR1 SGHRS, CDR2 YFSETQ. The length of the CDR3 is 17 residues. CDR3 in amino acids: CASSLAGQGPNTGELFF. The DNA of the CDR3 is TGCGCCAGCAGCTTGGCGGGACAGGGACCGAACACCGGGGAGCTGTTTTTT.

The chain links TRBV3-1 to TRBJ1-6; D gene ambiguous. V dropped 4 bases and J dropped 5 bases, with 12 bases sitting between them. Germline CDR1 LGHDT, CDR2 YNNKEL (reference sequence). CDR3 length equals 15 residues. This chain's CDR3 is CASSPAQPDNSPLHF. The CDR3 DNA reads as TGTGCCAGCAGCCCAGCCCAGCCAGATAATTCACCCCTCCACTTT. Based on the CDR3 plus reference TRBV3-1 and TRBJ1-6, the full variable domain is DTAVSQTPKYLVTQMGNDKSIKCEQNLGHDTMYWYKQDSKKFLKIMFSYNNKELIINETVPNRFSPKSPDKAHLNLHINSLELGDSAVYFCASSPAQPDNSPLHFGNGTRLTVT.